These T cell receptor beta chains were read from a single sample in a study of blood T cell repertoires in COVID-19. Sequencing was performed with immunoSEQ multiplex PCR; in TCRdb, only in-frame clones are kept and a portion is missing. Altogether some 290,000 clones are present, 90% being singletons, with the ten largest covering around 3.9%. Sequenced: PBMCs or T cells enriched from blood (not recorded which). The receptors derive from a young woman who had been exposed to COVID-19. Each CDR3 is given with its conserved first and last residue. Fields, in order: CDR3 length, D gene, J gene, clone size, V gene, CDR3 protein, CDR3 DNA. The D gene is left open where the match is weak. Not every row has a clone size; where given, it reads once, few, many or a size class.

>14|-|TRBJ1-2|-|TRBV14
CASSQVREPGGYTF
TGTGCCAGCAGCCAAGTTCGCGAGCCGGGAGGCTACACCTTC
>16|-|TRBJ2-4|-|TRBV3-1/TRBV3-2
CASSQDTSTPENIQYF
TGTGCCAGCAGCCAAGATACTAGCACCCCTGAGAACATTCAGTACTTC
>17|-|TRBJ1-3|-|TRBV7-6
CASSTYRQTRTGNTIYF
TGTGCCAGCAGCACATACAGACAGACGCGTACGGGAAACACCATATATTTT
>12|-|TRBJ2-7|-|TRBV30
CAWSVQGYEQYF
TGTGCCTGGAGTGTACAGGGTTACGAGCAGTACTTC
>13|-|TRBJ2-5|-|TRBV11-2
CASSRGWQETQYF
TGTGCCAGCAGTCGGGGGTGGCAAGAGACCCAGTACTTC
>17|-|TRBJ1-6|few|TRBV21-1
CASSPNLRDRGNSPLHF
TGTGCCAGCAGCCCCAACCTAAGGGACAGGGGCAATTCACCCCTCCACTTT
>16|-|TRBJ1-6|-|TRBV5-1
CASSLVGAPLNSPLHF
TGCGCCAGCAGCTTAGTGGGGGCCCCCCTAAATTCACCCCTCCACTTT
>14|-|TRBJ1-2|-|TRBV4-1
CASSQAVPAYGYTF
TGCGCCAGCAGCCAAGCGGTCCCCGCCTATGGCTACACCTTC
>16|-|TRBJ1-1|-|TRBV7-2
CASSLEPPPGVAEAFF
TGTGCCAGCAGCTTAGAGCCCCCCCCAGGGGTCGCTGAAGCTTTCTTT
>14|TRBD1|TRBJ2-7|-|TRBV7-2
CASSLMGQTYEQYF
TGTGCCAGCAGCTTAATGGGACAGACCTACGAGCAGTACTTC
>13|-|TRBJ2-7|few|TRBV9
CASSVSHRDEQYF
TGTGCCAGCAGCGTTAGCCACAGGGACGAGCAGTACTTC
>10|-|TRBJ1-3|-|TRBV14
CASGGNTIYF
TGTGCCAGCGGCGGGAACACCATATATTTT
>12|-|TRBJ1-5|-|TRBV27
CASSLQTGPQHF
TGTGCCAGCAGTCTGCAAACAGGGCCCCAGCATTTT
>16|TRBD2|TRBJ2-7|few|TRBV4-1
CASSQGPPSGVLSQYF
TGCGCCAGCAGCCAAGGCCCACCTAGCGGGGTCCTGTCGCAGTACTTC
>16|-|TRBJ2-3|once|TRBV5-1
CASSLVRGLSTDTQYF
TGCGCCAGCAGCTTGGTCCGGGGGTTGTCTACAGATACGCAGTATTTT
>14|-|TRBJ2-3|-|TRBV7-7
CASSSSTRADTQYF
TGTGCCAGCAGCTCCTCAACTAGGGCAGATACGCAGTATTTT
>15|TRBD2|TRBJ2-5|-|TRBV7-2
CASSPNSGIQETQYF
TGTGCCAGCAGCCCCAATAGCGGGATTCAAGAGACCCAGTACTTC
>18|-|TRBJ1-6|once|TRBV5-4
CASSLLTGVGSYNSPLHF
TGTGCCAGCAGCTTGCTTACGGGGGTAGGCTCCTATAATTCACCCCTCCACTTT
>13|-|TRBJ1-1|-|TRBV5-6
CARLHHPWTEAFF
TGTGCCAGACTCCACCACCCCTGGACTGAAGCTTTCTTT
>15|TRBD1|TRBJ1-4|-|TRBV11-2
CASSWLGQGNEKLFF
TGTGCCAGCAGCTGGCTAGGACAGGGTAATGAAAAACTGTTTTTT
>16|TRBD2|TRBJ2-7|-|TRBV7-6
CASSAELAGGFYEQYF
TGTGCCAGCAGCGCCGAACTAGCGGGGGGTTTCTACGAGCAGTACTTC
>13|-|TRBJ1-2|-|TRBV6-4
CASSVEANYGYTF
TGTGCCAGCAGTGTTGAGGCAAACTATGGCTACACCTTC
>15|-|TRBJ2-7|-|TRBV7-9
CASSPLPTISYEQYF
TGTGCCAGCAGCCCCCTACCGACAATCTCCTACGAGCAGTACTTC
>14|-|TRBJ2-5|-|TRBV29-1
CSTPSGRGGETQYF
TGCAGCACGCCATCGGGGAGGGGGGGAGAGACCCAGTACTTC
>16|TRBD2|TRBJ2-2|-|TRBV15
CATRLAGGRNTGELFF
TGTGCCACCAGACTAGCGGGGGGGAGGAACACCGGGGAGCTGTTTTTT
>14|TRBD1|TRBJ1-2|-|TRBV4-1
CASSFRTGGGGYTF
TGCGCCAGCAGCTTTAGGACAGGGGGAGGTGGCTACACCTTC
>12|-|TRBJ1-2|-|TRBV24-1
CATSAANYGYTF
TGTGCCACCAGTGCAGCTAACTATGGCTACACCTTC
>18|-|TRBJ1-3|-|TRBV2
CASTPAILSLGPGNTIYF
TGTGCCAGCACCCCCGCTATTCTTTCCTTGGGCCCTGGAAACACCATATATTTT
>14|-|TRBJ1-2|-|TRBV18
CASSPGSNLGGSTF
TGTGCCAGCTCACCAGGCAGCAATTTGGGGGGATCCACCTTC
>19|TRBD1|TRBJ2-7|-|TRBV24-1
CATSASPGQGSESSYEQYF
TGTGCCACCAGTGCCTCTCCAGGACAGGGGTCGGAAAGCTCCTACGAGCAGTACTTC
>14|TRBD1|TRBJ1-1|-|TRBV4-1
CASSPGTGGARAFF
TGCGCCAGCAGCCCCGGGACAGGGGGCGCGAGGGCTTTCTTT
>13|-|TRBJ1-2|-|TRBV2
CARTRQDLYGYTF
TGTGCCAGGACAAGACAGGACCTCTATGGCTACACCTTC
>12|-|TRBJ1-2|-|TRBV30
CAWSVLYYGYTF
TGTGCCTGGAGTGTACTGTATTATGGCTACACCTTC
>14|-|TRBJ1-2|-|TRBV2
CASSEATGSYGYTF
TGTGCCAGCAGTGAGGCAACAGGCTCCTATGGCTACACCTTC
>16|-|TRBJ2-5|-|TRBV7-2
CASSLIQRVIQETQYF
TGTGCCAGCAGCTTAATCCAGCGGGTTATACAAGAGACCCAGTACTTC
>15|TRBD1|TRBJ2-7|-|TRBV4-2
CASSIQTGANYEQYF
TGTGCCAGCAGCATCCAGACAGGGGCCAACTACGAGCAGTACTTC
>16|TRBD1|TRBJ2-6|-|TRBV11-2
CASSTYRGIGANVLTF
TGTGCCAGCAGCACGTACAGGGGAATCGGGGCCAACGTCCTGACTTTC
>15|TRBD1|TRBJ2-3|-|TRBV24-1
CATSDPGQVTDTQYF
TGTGCCACCAGTGACCCCGGACAGGTCACAGATACGCAGTATTTT
>16|TRBD1|TRBJ1-1|once|TRBV18
CASSPSLRGAGTEAFF
TGTGCCAGCTCACCATCGCTCAGGGGGGCCGGCACTGAAGCTTTCTTT
>15|-|TRBJ1-2|-|TRBV18
CASSPAGRGAGGYTF
TGTGCCAGCTCACCGGCTGGCAGGGGAGCTGGTGGCTACACCTTC
>15|TRBD1|TRBJ1-3|-|TRBV11-2
CASSTDRAPGNTIYF
TGTGCCAGCAGCACGGACAGGGCACCTGGAAACACCATATATTTT
>15|-|TRBJ2-7|-|TRBV7-6
CASSPKTYGSYEQYF
TGTGCCAGCAGTCCCAAGACATATGGCTCCTACGAGCAGTACTTC
>15|-|TRBJ1-4|-|TRBV5-5
CASSLAGRTNEKLFF
TGTGCCAGCAGCTTGGCCGGGAGGACTAATGAAAAACTGTTTTTT
>13|-|TRBJ1-1|-|TRBV7-2
CASSFARGTEAFF
TGTGCCAGCAGCTTCGCAAGAGGCACTGAAGCTTTCTTT
>15|TRBD1|TRBJ2-7|once|TRBV11-3
CASSPGQGESYEQYF
TGTGCCAGCAGCCCAGGACAGGGTGAGTCCTACGAGCAGTACTTC
>15|TRBD1|TRBJ1-2|-|TRBV9
CASSPGDSGGYGYTF
TGTGCCAGCAGCCCAGGGGACAGTGGTGGCTATGGCTACACCTTC
>11|TRBD1|TRBJ2-7|few|TRBV19
CASSTGGEQYF
TGTGCCAGTAGTACAGGGGGCGAGCAGTACTTC
>15|-|TRBJ1-6|-|TRBV5-4
CASSLSTDRFSPLHF
TGTGCCAGCAGCTTGTCGACAGATAGGTTCTCACCCCTCCACTTT
>14|TRBD2|TRBJ2-1|-|TRBV18
CASSPTSGGNEQFF
TGTGCCAGCTCACCAACTAGCGGGGGCAATGAGCAGTTCTTC